This T cell receptor (beta chain) was captured in a study of regulatory and conventional T cells in RAG deficiency. General study points: Omenn patients showed >75% Treg-Tconv overlap and shorter CDR3 lengths.

Germline CDR1 SGHAT, CDR2 FQNNGV. Trimming took 5 bases from V and 1 from J; bases not matched to a gene: 6. This CDR3 comprises 15 residues. Remarks on this clone: The antigen remains undetermined.

The sorted regulatory T cells were CD4+, CD25-high and CD127-low, with genomic DNA sequenced. This table comes from immunoSEQ multiplex PCR, and its TCRdb copy is limited to in-frame clones, with some not included. The sample carries fewer than 20,000 clones, over 80% recorded once. This same sample was also part of a study on regulatory T cells. Turning to that study: Amplification used 52 TRBV primers and 13 TRBJ primers.

The chain links TRBV11-2 to TRBJ1-1; 8 bases match TRBD1. The sequence derives from a human donor in good health. The specimen sequenced was Tregs sorted from blood. The DNA of the CDR3 is TGTGCCAGCAGCGAGACCGGGACAGGGAACACTGAAGCTTTCTTT. The encoded protein is CASSETGTGNTEAFF.